A single sample gave rise to the 15 T cell receptor beta chains below, sequenced in a study of human T cells and chemical hapten exposure. TCRdb ran MiXCR on the RACE reads and lists one entry per CDR3 protein. The sample contains 300,000 to 400,000 distinct CDR3 sequences, around 7% of which appear only once. Time point meaning: patch test 1, 2 weeks after DPC sensitization. The treatment here: therapeutic diphenylcyclopropenone sensitization with weekly scalp DPC. This specimen consisted of whole blood, obtained in connection with sensitization to the hapten diphenylcyclopropenone (DPC). These receptors were taken from a woman aged 18 to 35 with alopecia areata. Some clones in this sample may be carry-over from other donors' samples.

Many counts were recorded for this clonotype. The V gene is TRBV18, the J gene TRBJ1-1; tentative D call: TRBD1 (5 bases). CDR1 and CDR2 from the germline V gene are KGHSH and LQKENI. The V gene lost 2 bases and the J gene lost 1 base, with 5 bases spanning the gap. CDR3 length: 13 residues. CDR3 loop: CASSPGANTEAFF. Here the CDR3 DNA reads TGTGCCAGCTCACCAGGGGCGAACACTGAAGCTTTCTTT.

In this sample, this clonotype turned up a few times. The rearrangement uses TRBV7-9 and TRBJ2-7, with D tentatively TRBD2 (7 bases). There are 15 residues in the CDR3. V was pared by 2 bases and J by 3 bases, with 14 bases between. Germline lookup yields CDR1 SEHNR and CDR2 FQNEAQ (reference sequence). CDR3 loop: CASSLPRGAGYEQYF. The CDR3 nucleotides read TGTGCCAGCAGCTTACCCCGGGGGGCTGGCTACGAGCAGTACTTC.

This clonotype has only a few counts. The V and J genes are TRBV6-2 or TRBV6-3 and TRBJ2-2; D is unclear. The CDR3 is made up of 12 amino acids. Germline-derived CDR1 and CDR2 are MNHEY and SVGEGT. V was cut by 3 bases and J by 6 bases, with 5 bases left in between. In nucleotides, the CDR3 is TGTGCCAGCAGTTATCAGTCCGGGGAGCTGTTTTTT. Translation gives CASSYQSGELFF.

The table lists this clonotype with a few counts. This chain links TRBV28 with TRBJ1-1, with unresolved D. This CDR3 has 13 residues. The V end lost 4 bases, the J end lost 0 bases, and 6 bases lay between the germline ends. Germline V gene data show CDR1 as MDHEN and CDR2 as SYDVKM. For the CDR3, the DNA is TGTGCCAGCAGTTACCCCTTGAACACTGAAGCTTTCTTT. It specifies CASSYPLNTEAFF.

This clonotype was found many times. The chain uses TRBV25-1 and TRBJ2-3; 8 positions agree with TRBD1. The CDR3 is 16 amino acids. Germline CDR1 is MGHDK and CDR2 is SYGVNS. V dropped 0 bases and J dropped 10; count of bases not matched to a gene: 12. The CDR3: CASSEYPPGTGTPQYF. The CDR3 coding sequence is TGTGCCAGCAGTGAATATCCGCCCGGGACAGGTACCCCGCAGTATTTT. The complete variable domain, with remaining parts taken from reference TRBV25-1 and TRBJ2-3, reads EADIYQTPRYLVIGTGKKITLECSQTMGHDKMYWYQQDPGMELHLIHYSYGVNSTEKGDLSSESTVSRIRTEHFPLTLESARPSHTSQYLCASSEYPPGTGTPQYFGPGTRLTVL.

This chain joins TRBV4-1 and TRBJ1-4; 8 bases align to TRBD1. The germline CDR1 and CDR2 sequences are MGHRA and YSYEKL. The V and J ends lost 4 bases and 8 bases, in that order; junction bases with no gene match: 9. The CDR3 runs 15 residues. The CDR3 DNA reads as TGCGCCAGCAGCCTACCGGGACAGGTCTCGGAAAAACTGTTTTTT. Protein: CASSLPGQVSEKLFF.

This clonotype was seen many times. The J gene is TRBJ2-4, the V gene TRBV20-1; TRBD2 aligns across 16 bases. Trimming at V came to 6 bases and at J to 8 bases, leaving 4 bases not matched to a gene. The CDR3 length is 14 residues. Germline V CDR1 and CDR2: DFQATT, SNEGSKA (reference sequence). The chain's CDR3 is CSAPGTSGGDIQYF. The CDR3 DNA is TGCAGTGCCCCGGGGACTAGCGGGGGGGACATTCAGTACTTC.

This clonotype has more than one count but fewer than ten. The chain joins TRBV4-2 to TRBJ1-5; D call uncertain. Trimming removed 0 bases from V and 1 base from J, with 4 bases in between. This CDR3 has 14 residues. The germline V gene has CDR1 LGHNA and CDR2 YNFKEQ. The CDR3 DNA is TGTGCCAGCAGCCAAGATGTGAGCAATCAGCCCCAGCATTTT. The encoded protein is CASSQDVSNQPQHF.

This clonotype turned up a few times. The chain recombines TRBV2 with TRBJ1-6; D is perhaps TRBD1 (5 bases). The CDR3 consists of 14 residues. Looked up from germline, CDR1 is SNHLY and CDR2 is FYNNEI. Trimming stripped 8 bases from V and 11 bases from J, with 19 bases between. CDR3: CASLVQPGVPPLHF. In DNA form, the CDR3 reads TGTGCCAGCTTGGTACAGCCGGGGGTTCCACCCCTCCACTTT.

This clonotype has only a few counts. The chain is built from TRBV3-1 and TRBJ1-6, with 7 positions matching TRBD1. There are 14 residues in the CDR3. CDR1 is LGHDT and CDR2 is YNNKEL in the germline V gene (reference sequence). CDR3 sequence (DNA): TGTGCTAGCCGGGGAACAGGGGAAAATTCACCCCTCCACTTT. Translating it yields CASRGTGENSPLHF.

This clonotype was observed a handful of times. The V gene is TRBV6-6, the J gene TRBJ2-7; 9 bases are a match to TRBD1. The CDR3 totals 15 residues. The V gene end was trimmed by 5 bases and the J gene end by 5 bases; junction bases not matched to a gene: 10. Per germline, CDR1 MNHNY and CDR2 SVGAGI (reference sequence). CDR3 residues: CASSAGTGSSDEQYF. The CDR3 bases are TGTGCCAGCAGTGCCGGGACAGGGTCCTCGGACGAGCAGTACTTC.

This clonotype was seen a handful of times. The V call is TRBV6-2 or TRBV6-3, the J call TRBJ2-7; D unresolved. Germline CDR1 is MNHEY and CDR2 is SVGEGT. Deletions cut 7 bases from V and 0 bases from J, with 4 bases between. There are 11 residues in the CDR3. The CDR3 loop reads CASTLSYEQYF. The CDR3 bases are TGTGCCAGCACCCTCTCCTACGAGCAGTACTTC.

This clonotype was counted ten times or more. The V and J genes are TRBV27 and TRBJ1-5; the match to TRBD1 covers 9 bases. Per the germline V gene, CDR1 is MNHEY and CDR2 is SMNVEV (reference sequence). With V trimmed by 8 bases and J by 9 bases, 8 bases remained unmatched. The CDR3 loop spans 13 amino acids. The CDR3 here is CASGGQGRLPQHF. The CDR3, as DNA: TGTGCCAGCGGAGGACAGGGGCGTTTGCCCCAGCATTTT.

To note about this clonotype: An end of the junction differs from the germline gene, which may be a read error. V is TRBV12-3 or TRBV12-4 and J is TRBJ1-5; 7 bases fit TRBD1. CDR3 length equals 16 residues. This CDR3 reads CASSLAPDRADQPQHF. DNA of the CDR3: TGTGCCAGCAGTCTAGCCCCTGACAGGGCAGATCAGCCCCAGCATTTT.

The gene calls are TRBV6-2 or TRBV6-3 and TRBJ2-5; D is unclear. V dropped 0 bases and J dropped 0 bases, with 5 bases sitting between them. The CDR3 contains 14 residues. Looked up from germline, CDR1 is MNHEY and CDR2 is SVGEGT. This CDR3 reads CASSYSRNQETQYF. For the CDR3, the DNA is TGTGCCAGCAGTTACTCGAGGAACCAAGAGACCCAGTACTTC.